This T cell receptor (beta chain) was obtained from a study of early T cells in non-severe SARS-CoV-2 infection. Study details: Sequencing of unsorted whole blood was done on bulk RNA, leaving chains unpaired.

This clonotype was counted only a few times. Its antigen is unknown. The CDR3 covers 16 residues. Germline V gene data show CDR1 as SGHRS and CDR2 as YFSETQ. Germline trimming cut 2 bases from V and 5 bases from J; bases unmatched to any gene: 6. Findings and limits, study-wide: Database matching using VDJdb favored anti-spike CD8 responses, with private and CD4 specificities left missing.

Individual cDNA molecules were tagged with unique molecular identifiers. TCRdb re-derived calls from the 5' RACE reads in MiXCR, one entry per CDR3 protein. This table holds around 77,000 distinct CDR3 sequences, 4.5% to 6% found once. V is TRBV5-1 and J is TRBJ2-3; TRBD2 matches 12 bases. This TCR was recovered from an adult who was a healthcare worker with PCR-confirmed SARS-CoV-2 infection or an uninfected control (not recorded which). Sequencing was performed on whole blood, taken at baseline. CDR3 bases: TGCGCCAGCAGCTTACTAGCGGGAGGCCAGGGAGATACGCAGTATTTT. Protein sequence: CASSLLAGGQGDTQYF.